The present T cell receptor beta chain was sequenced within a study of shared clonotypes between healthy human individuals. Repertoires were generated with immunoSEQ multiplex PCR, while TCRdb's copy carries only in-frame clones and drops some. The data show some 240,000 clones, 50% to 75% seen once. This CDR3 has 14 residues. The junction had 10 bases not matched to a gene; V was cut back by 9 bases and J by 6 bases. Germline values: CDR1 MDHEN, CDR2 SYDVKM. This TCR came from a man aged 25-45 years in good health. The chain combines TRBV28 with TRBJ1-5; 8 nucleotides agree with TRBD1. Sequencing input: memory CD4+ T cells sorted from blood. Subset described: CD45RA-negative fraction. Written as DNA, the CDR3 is TGTGCCAGTCATAACCAGGGGGCTCGTCAGCCCCAGCATTTT. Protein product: CASHNQGARQPQHF.